Below are 9 T cell receptor beta chains sequenced from a single sample in a study of shared clonotypes between healthy human individuals. Assay used: immunoSEQ multiplex PCR; TCRdb lists only in-frame clones, some missing. The data contain about 1 million clones, approximately 68% of them singletons. The specimen sequenced was memory CD4+ T cells sorted from blood. Subset given: CD45RA-negative fraction. The source of these receptors is a man in his late teens or twenties in good health.

The chain employs TRBV7-9 and TRBJ2-3; 7 bases are a match to TRBD1. CDR1 is SEHNR, CDR2 FQNEAQ, per germline (reference sequence). With V trimmed by 5 bases and J by 0 bases, 5 bases remained unmatched. The CDR3 has 15 residues. CDR3 nucleotides: TGTGCCAGCAGCACAGGGACAGCCAGCACAGATACGCAGTATTTT. Amino acids: CASSTGTASTDTQYF.

This clone was counted ten times or more. The identical CDR3 is also encoded by other nucleotide sequences in the sample. This chain joins TRBV6-5 and TRBJ1-4; D might be TRBD1 (6 bases). Germline CDR1 MNHEY, CDR2 SVGAGI. Between the trimmed V and J ends, which lost 5 bases and 0 bases, there was a span of 7 bases. The CDR3 is 14 amino acids. This CDR3 reads CASSRTATNEKLFF. The CDR3 DNA is TGTGCCAGCAGTCGGACAGCAACTAATGAAAAACTGTTTTTT.

About this clone itself: This may be a read error: a much more frequent sequence differs by one nucleotide. The chain carries TRBV6-5 and TRBJ2-5; the D gene could be TRBD1 or TRBD2 (6 bases each). Germline loops: CDR1 MNHEY, CDR2 SVGAGI. The CDR3 loop spans 15 amino acids. The CDR3 bases are TGTGCCAGCAGTTACGGGGACGGGGGCCAAGAGGCCCAGTACTTC. Translated, it gives CASSYGDGGQEAQYF.

The chain is built from TRBV28 and TRBJ2-3; TRBD2 matches at 10 bases. J lost 1 base, V lost 7 bases, and 11 bases had no gene match. Looked up from germline, CDR1 is MDHEN and CDR2 is SYDVKM. The CDR3 runs to 17 residues. CDR3 residues: CASKGSGRALGTDTQYF. The CDR3 coding sequence is TGTGCCAGCAAGGGGAGCGGGAGGGCCCTCGGCACAGATACGCAGTATTTT.

This chain connects TRBV10-2 to TRBJ2-7; 7 positions match TRBD1. The CDR3 extends over 14 amino acids. V dropped 10 bases and J dropped 2; count of bases not matched to a gene: 11. Germline CDR1 reads WSHSY; CDR2 reads SAAADI. For the CDR3, the DNA is TGCGCCATCGAGGCTCCGGGACAGCCCTACGAGCAGTACTTC. Its protein product is CAIEAPGQPYEQYF.

The chain couples TRBV5-1 to TRBJ2-2; D uncertain. V was trimmed by 7 bases and J by 0 bases, leaving 10 bases between them. The germline V gene has CDR1 SGHRS and CDR2 YFSETQ. The CDR3 has 14 amino acids. CDR3 nucleotide sequence: TGCGCCAGCTGTGACGGCGCGAACACCGGGGAGCTGTTTTTT. Translated: CASCDGANTGELFF.

This clone was seen a few times. This chain joins TRBV18 and TRBJ1-2; no definite D call. The germline V gene has CDR1 KGHSH and CDR2 LQKENI. This CDR3 contains 13 residues. Trimming shortened V by 3 bases and J by 6 bases, and 11 bases separated the two germline ends. The chain's CDR3 is CASSPAQTDGYTF. In nucleotides, the CDR3 is TGTGCCAGCTCACCGGCACAGACTGATGGCTACACCTTC.

This sequence joins TRBV18 and TRBJ1-4; no definite D call. Trimming shortened V by 3 bases and J by 0 bases, and 11 bases separated the two germline ends. In germline, CDR1 is KGHSH, CDR2 LQKENI. This CDR3 has 16 residues. The CDR3 DNA is TGTGCCAGCTCACCGGACCGGGTTGCAACTAATGAAAAACTGTTTTTT. It translates to CASSPDRVATNEKLFF.

This chain connects TRBV25-1 to TRBJ1-4; a possible D gene is TRBD1 (5 bases). Germline CDR1 and CDR2: MGHDK and SYGVNS. The CDR3 runs to 14 residues. The V gene lost 2 bases and the J gene lost 5 bases, with 9 bases spanning the gap. The CDR3 region is CASSEQGLNEKLFF. The CDR3 bases are TGTGCCAGCAGTGAACAGGGCCTCAATGAAAAACTGTTTTTT.